This T cell receptor (beta chain) stems from a study of T cell responses to AZD1222 COVID-19 vaccine. Data came from immunoSEQ multiplex PCR; TCRdb stores just in-frame clones and leaves some out. The data hold roughly 180,000 clones, with about 90% observed a single time. The CDR3 covers 13 residues. Between the trimmed V and J ends, which lost 3 bases and 5 bases, there was a span of 11 bases. The germline CDR1 and CDR2 sequences are ENHRY and SYGVKD. With regard to this clone: The antigen is unknown.

Broader study findings: Researchers report vaccine-associated CD4 TCRs spanning spike, with dominance at 160-218 and 743-854. The study found Spike-specific TCR breadth and depth rose after two AZD1222 doses. The reported proportion of spike-specific TCRs targeting unmutated variant regions was nearly half. Donors skewed white British and female; clonal diversity was possibly underestimated.

This material consisted of peripheral blood, taken on day 0 of MenACWY control vaccination. The TCR was taken from an adult in good health. The V and J genes are TRBV10-3 and TRBJ2-7; TRBD1 is a possible D gene (6 bases). CDR3 amino acids: CAISEQGQNEQYF. The DNA for the CDR3 is TGTGCCATCAGTGAACAGGGCCAAAACGAGCAGTACTTC.